The table lists the clone carrying this TCR beta chain with a few counts. The antigen remains unidentified. V was trimmed by 4 bases and J by 0 bases, leaving 17 bases between them. Germline V gives CDR1 SGDLS, CDR2 YYNGEE. The length of the CDR3 is 16 residues. A single record per CDR3 protein comes from TCRdb applying MiXCR to the 5' RACE reads. Of 45,000 to 55,000 distinct CDR3 sequences detected, about 25% appear once; the ten largest clones hold 3.2%. Overall study results and limits: Tumor-infiltrating Treg TCR alpha and beta sequences overlapped most with tumor naive CD4+ T cells, then blood naive.

Purified naive CD4+ T cells were depleted of CD25+ Tregs. Specimen: tumor-infiltrating naive CD4+ T cells sorted from the breast tumor. The subset is: naive CD4+ T cells, CD4+CD45RA+CD25-. The sequence came from a female donor with breast cancer. The chain joins TRBV9 to TRBJ2-7, with a possible D match to TRBD1 (6 bases). CDR3 protein: CASSPPDSSSSYEQYF. The CDR3 nucleotides read TGTGCCAGCAGCCCCCCGGACAGTTCTTCCTCCTACGAGCAGTACTTC.